This T cell receptor (beta chain) derives from a study of early T cells in non-severe SARS-CoV-2 infection. Study context: Chains stayed unpaired after sequencing of bulk RNA from unsorted whole blood.

The CDR3 length is 14 residues. Germline loops: CDR1 DFQATT, CDR2 SNEGSKA (reference sequence). Trimming took 6 bases from V and 7 from J; bases not matched to a gene: 9. The TCR library protocol was used to attach unique molecular identifiers. These identifiers were attached to individual cDNA molecules. TCRdb independently ran MiXCR on the 5' RACE reads; one entry per CDR3 protein. The sample holds 45,000 to 75,000 distinct CDR3 sequences; roughly 12% are singletons and the top ten take 4.8%. This clonotype was found a few times. The sequenced sample was whole blood. The rearrangement uses TRBV20-1 and TRBJ2-2; TRBD2 agrees at 9 bases. The source is an adult who was a healthcare worker with PCR-confirmed SARS-CoV-2 infection or an uninfected control (not recorded which). CDR3 bases: TGCAGTGCAACTAACCCAGCGGGAGGCGGGGAGCTGTTTTTT. Its protein product is CSATNPAGGGELFF.